The 12 T cell receptor beta chains below come from one sample, sequenced in a study of T cell responses to AZD1222 COVID-19 vaccine. Profiling relied on immunoSEQ multiplex PCR, and the TCRdb table lists in-frame clones only, not all of them. This table holds about 97,000 clones, around 82% found once. Sample: peripheral blood, taken on day 0 of AZD1222 vaccination. These receptors came from an adult in good health.

V gene TRBV7-2 combines with J gene TRBJ2-1; D remains ambiguous. CDR1 and CDR2 from the germline V gene are SGHTA and FQGNSA. Trimming cost V 5 bases and J 8 bases, with 10 bases left between them. This CDR3 comprises 12 residues. The CDR3 coding sequence is TGTGCCAGCAGCCCCCCGCTGGATGAGCAGTTCTTC. This gives the protein CASSPPLDEQFF.

The chain has TRBV2 and TRBJ1-5; D is uncertain. The V and J ends lost 7 bases and 3 bases respectively, with 7 bases between them. Germline CDR1 reads SNHLY; CDR2 reads FYNNEI. There are 12 residues in the CDR3. The CDR3: CASNKANQPQHF. The CDR3 bases are TGTGCCAGCAATAAGGCCAATCAGCCCCAGCATTTT. Looking up the rest from reference TRBV2 and TRBJ1-5 gives the full variable domain: EPEVTQTPSHQVTQMGQEVILRCVPISNHLYFYWYRQILGQKVEFLVSFYNNEISEKSEIFDDQFSVERPDGSNFTLKIRSTKLEDSAMYFCASNKANQPQHFGDGTRLSIL.

V gene TRBV7-9 combines with J gene TRBJ2-1; 11 bases agree with TRBD2. V was pared by 4 bases and J by 2 bases, with 7 bases of the junction left unmatched. The CDR3 loop spans 17 amino acids. The germline V gene has CDR1 SEHNR and CDR2 FQNEAQ (reference sequence). The CDR3 region is CASSSGTSGGAYNEQFF. CDR3 sequence (DNA): TGTGCCAGCAGCTCCGGGACTAGCGGAGGGGCCTACAATGAGCAGTTCTTC.

The CDR3 reads CASSLAASGSRTQYF. CDR3 nucleotide sequence: TGTGCCAGCAGCTTAGCTGCTAGCGGGAGTCGTACGCAGTATTTT. J is TRBJ2-3 and V is TRBV7-2; 10 nucleotides agree with TRBD2. The CDR3 runs to 15 residues. Germline V CDR1 and CDR2: SGHTA, FQGNSA. V gave up 0 bases and J gave up 8 bases; unmatched junction bases: 5.

V gene TRBV9 combines with J gene TRBJ1-5; perhaps TRBD1 as D (5 bases). The CDR3 runs 14 residues. Trimming cost V 0 bases and J 8 bases, with 12 bases left between them. Germline-derived CDR1 and CDR2 are SGDLS and YYNGEE. CDR3 amino acids: CASSVGKGVEPQHF. The CDR3 nucleotides read TGTGCCAGCAGCGTAGGGAAAGGGGTAGAGCCCCAGCATTTT.

The CDR3 loop is CATSRGQLLAGVLGETQYF. CDR3 coding DNA: TGTGCCACCAGCAGAGGACAACTACTAGCGGGAGTTTTAGGAGAGACCCAGTACTTC. This chain links TRBV15 with TRBJ2-5, with 11 bases aligning to TRBD2. V lost 1 base and J lost 4; bases outside the gene matches: 14. Germline V CDR1 and CDR2: LNHNV, YYDKDF (reference sequence). The CDR3 contains 19 residues.

The CDR3 here is CSASPIRGGPGETQYF. The CDR3 DNA sequence: TGCAGTGCTAGTCCTATCCGGGGGGGCCCTGGAGAGACCCAGTACTTC. The V and J genes are TRBV20-1 and TRBJ2-5, with 8 bases aligning to TRBD2. V trimming: 3 bases; J trimming: 4 bases; junction bases outside the gene matches: 13. The CDR3 extends over 16 amino acids. Germline CDR1 is DFQATT and CDR2 is SNEGSKA (reference sequence).

This clone was counted only a few times. The chain links TRBV7-3 to TRBJ2-1; 7 bases map to TRBD2. CDR3 size: 14 residues. Losses at the gene ends were 2 bases for V and 8 bases for J; bases not matched to a gene: 6. The germline V gene encodes CDR1 SGHTA and CDR2 FQGTGA. The CDR3 nucleotides read TGTGCCAGCAGCTTAGACCCAGCGGGGTATGAGCAGTTCTTC. This gives the protein CASSLDPAGYEQFF.

V is TRBV5-1 and J is TRBJ2-1; 7 positions agree with TRBD1. This CDR3 has 15 residues. Losses at the gene ends were 4 bases for V and 4 bases for J; bases not matched to a gene: 8. CDR1 is SGHRS and CDR2 is YFSETQ in the germline V gene. Here the CDR3 reads CASSNRDRPYNEQFF. CDR3 nucleotide sequence: TGCGCCAGCAGCAACCGGGACAGACCATACAATGAGCAGTTCTTC.

The J gene is TRBJ2-2, the V gene TRBV24-1; TRBD1 matches 10 bases. V lost 4 bases, J lost 5 bases, and 3 bases stayed unmatched. The CDR3 is made up of 15 amino acids. Germline-derived CDR1 and CDR2 are KGHDR and SFDVKD. CDR3 DNA sequence: TGTGCCACCAGTGACGCGGGACAGGGGACCGGGGAGCTGTTTTTT. Translation: CATSDAGQGTGELFF.

This rearrangement joins TRBV6-2 or TRBV6-3 to TRBJ1-6, with a weak D call TRBD1 (5 bases). From germline, CDR1 is MNHEY and CDR2 SVGEGT. The CDR3 extends over 18 amino acids. V was trimmed by 4 bases and J by 2 bases, leaving 18 bases between them. DNA of the CDR3: TGTGCCAGCAGTTTCAACCAGGGTCCTGAGCCCTATAATTCACCCCTCCACTTT. Its protein product is CASSFNQGPEPYNSPLHF.

This sequence joins TRBV5-4 and TRBJ2-5; maybe TRBD1 (5 bases). The germline gives CDR1 SGHNT, CDR2 YYREEE (reference sequence). The CDR3 is made up of 15 amino acids. The V gene lost 4 bases and the J gene lost 2 bases, with 15 bases spanning the gap. The CDR3 DNA follows: TGTGCCAGCAGCGTGGACACAAAGAAACAAGAGACCCAGTACTTC. Encoded protein: CASSVDTKKQETQYF.